The sequence of this T cell receptor (beta chain) was determined in a study of T cell responses to AZD1222 COVID-19 vaccine. On this clone itself: Its target is unknown.

The repertoire was sequenced with immunoSEQ multiplex PCR; TCRdb's copy has only in-frame clones and lacks some. The table includes some 100,000 clones, 88% detected once. Notes on the study in general: When two AZD1222 doses had been given, Spike-specific TCR breadth and depth rose. Seropositive at baseline were only a handful of AZD1222 recipients. The donors showed a predominance of white British ancestry and of females, with possible underestimation of clonal diversity.

Source: peripheral blood, taken on day 0 of MenACWY control vaccination. The receptor's source is an adult in good health.

CDR3 bases: TGTGCCAGCAGCTGGGACAGGGTTCTTAATGAAAAACTGTTTTTT. Its translation is CASSWDRVLNEKLFF. V is TRBV7-2 and J is TRBJ1-4, with 9 bases that match TRBD1. Germline CDR1 SGHTA, CDR2 FQGNSA. The length of the CDR3 is 15 residues. The trim removed 4 bases at V and 4 bases at J, leaving 4 bases unmatched.